The 30 T cell receptor beta chains below were found in one sample sequenced in a study of response to subunit inactivated influenza vaccine. MiXCR, applied by TCRdb to the RT-PCR reads, yields one record per CDR3 protein. The data contain 650,000 to 850,000 distinct CDR3 sequences, approximately 14% of them singletons. The specimen comprised PBMCs from blood, sampled roughly 15 days before vaccination. Receptors were obtained from a man in his forties or fifties who received an inactivated influenza vaccine.

The chain has TRBV9 and TRBJ2-7; tentative D call: TRBD1 (5 bases). The V gene's germline CDR1 is SGDLS and CDR2 YYNGEE. Trimming removed 0 bases at V and 1 base at J, with 8 bases between. The CDR3 loop spans 14 amino acids. CDR3 amino acids: CASSVAQGSYEQYF. The DNA for the CDR3 is TGTGCCAGCAGCGTAGCGCAGGGATCCTACGAGCAGTACTTC.

The sample holds a few counts of this clonotype. A much larger clone sits a single nucleotide away, making a read error possible. The J gene is TRBJ2-2, the V gene TRBV12-3 or TRBV12-4; no reliable D call. The germline V and J ends were trimmed by 3 bases and 0 bases, with 5 bases remaining between them. CDR3 length: 14 amino acids. CDR3 region: CASSFSANTGELFF. The CDR3 DNA follows: TGTGCCAGCAGTTTCTCGGCGAACACCGGGGAGCTGTTTTTT.

This sequence joins TRBV7-8 and TRBJ2-1; D ambiguous. This CDR3 contains 16 residues. CDR1 is SGHVS and CDR2 is FQNEAQ in the germline V gene. V dropped 2 bases and J dropped 0 bases, with 11 bases sitting between them. CDR3: CASSLSSWSSYNEQFF. In DNA, the CDR3 is TGTGCCAGCAGCTTAAGTTCCTGGAGCTCCTACAATGAGCAGTTCTTC.

This clonotype was seen only a few times. The V and J genes are TRBV20-1 and TRBJ2-1; 9 bases are shared with TRBD2. The V gene's germline CDR1 is DFQATT and CDR2 SNEGSKA (reference sequence). Germline trimming cut 7 bases from V and 2 bases from J; bases unmatched to any gene: 3. The CDR3 contains 13 residues. CDR3 DNA sequence: TGCAGTGGCCAGCGGGGGGCCTACAATGAGCAGTTCTTC. It translates to CSGQRGAYNEQFF.

The V call is TRBV11-3, the J call TRBJ2-5; TRBD2 aligns across 11 bases. V gave up 3 bases and J gave up 1 base; unmatched junction bases: 7. In germline, CDR1 is SGHNT, CDR2 YENEEA. This CDR3 has 17 residues. The CDR3 spells CASSLGGLADAQETQYF. The CDR3 nucleotides are TGTGCCAGCAGCTTGGGGGGACTAGCGGATGCCCAAGAGACCCAGTACTTC.

This clonotype has only a few counts. The J gene is TRBJ2-5, the V gene TRBV7-9; 9 bases fit TRBD1. Germline V gene sequence: CDR1 SEHNR, CDR2 FQNEAQ (reference sequence). The CDR3 runs to 15 residues. After removal of 4 bases from V and 5 bases from J, the junction contained 8 bases not matched to a gene. CDR3 nucleotides: TGTGCCAGCAGCTCAGGGACAGGGTTATGGGAGACCCAGTACTTC. Protein sequence: CASSSGTGLWETQYF.

This clonotype has a count of ten or more. This sequence joins TRBV12-3 or TRBV12-4 and TRBJ2-3; D is uncertain. The V end lost 8 bases, the J end lost 8 bases, and 11 bases lay between the germline ends. CDR3 size: 11 residues. In nucleotides, the CDR3 is TGTGCCAGCCGTGCGGAAGGTACGCAGTATTTT. Its translation is CASRAEGTQYF.

In its sample, this clonotype was seen a few times. The chain carries TRBV7-2 and TRBJ1-1; no firm D call. The length of the CDR3 is 16 residues. Germline CDR1 is SGHTA and CDR2 is FQGNSA. Deletions cut 1 base from V and 4 bases from J, with 16 bases between. Here the CDR3 DNA reads TGTGCCAGCAGCTTAGTCACCCTACAAGGTAGCACTGAAGCTTTCTTT. This gives the protein CASSLVTLQGSTEAFF.

Many counts were recorded for this clonotype. V usage is TRBV6-5 and J usage is TRBJ1-4, with a tentative D call TRBD1 (5 bases). Per the germline V gene, CDR1 is MNHEY and CDR2 is SVGAGI. V lost 5 bases and J 7 bases, leaving 8 bases between the germline ends. This CDR3 contains 12 residues. CDR3: CASSGTSEKLFF. The CDR3 DNA sequence: TGTGCCAGCAGTGGGACCAGTGAAAAACTGTTTTTT.

The sample holds a few counts of this clonotype. The gene calls are TRBV5-1 and TRBJ1-2; D is perhaps TRBD1 (5 bases). Germline V gene data show CDR1 as SGHRS and CDR2 as YFSETQ. Deletions cut 3 bases from V and 5 bases from J, with 14 bases between. The CDR3 has 14 amino acids. The CDR3: CASSSQTAEYGYTF. In DNA, the CDR3 is TGCGCCAGCAGCTCGCAGACAGCGGAATATGGCTACACCTTC.

This clonotype was recorded many times. The chain employs TRBV6-2 or TRBV6-3 and TRBJ2-7; 9 positions match TRBD2. V gave up 6 bases and J gave up 5 bases; unmatched junction bases: 11. The CDR3 is 15 residues long. Germline assignment: CDR1 MNHEY and CDR2 SVGEGT. CDR3 protein: CASSPAGGTTDEQYF. For the CDR3, the DNA is TGTGCCAGCAGCCCGGCGGGAGGGACTACGGACGAGCAGTACTTC.

This clonotype showed up many times. The genes are TRBV4-2 and TRBJ2-2, with 7 positions matching TRBD1. The CDR3 has 16 residues. Germline CDR1 and CDR2: LGHNA and YNFKEQ. V lost 0 bases to trimming and J lost 7 bases; unmatched junction nucleotides: 8. DNA for the CDR3: TGTGCCAGCAGCCAAGATCCGGCAGGGGGTATCGGGGAGCTGTTTTTT. Its translation: CASSQDPAGGIGELFF.

The CDR3 sequence is CAGRVNTEAFF. The CDR3 nucleotides are TGTGCCGGTCGGGTGAACACTGAAGCTTTCTTT. The genes are TRBV12-3 or TRBV12-4 and TRBJ1-1, with unresolved D. V dropped 11 bases and J dropped 0 bases, with 7 bases sitting between them. This CDR3 is built from 11 residues.

There are a few counts of this clonotype. This chain uses TRBV20-1 with TRBJ2-1; the D gene is possibly TRBD2 (6 bases). Between the trimmed V and J ends, which lost 0 bases and 2 bases, there was a span of 17 bases. CDR3 size: 17 residues. Germline-derived CDR1 and CDR2 are DFQATT and SNEGSKA (reference sequence). This chain's CDR3 is CSARDLTRGLTYNEQFF. The CDR3 DNA reads as TGCAGTGCTAGAGATCTGACTAGGGGCCTAACCTACAATGAGCAGTTCTTC.

This clonotype was counted a few times. This sequence joins TRBV10-3 and TRBJ1-3; no clear D gene. Trimming shortened V by 10 bases and J by 4 bases, and 17 bases separated the two germline ends. Looked up from germline, CDR1 is ENHRY and CDR2 is SYGVKD. The CDR3 is 14 residues long. CDR3 nucleotides: TGTGCCAGCGAGGGCCAGCAAGGGGGAAACACCATATATTTT. Its translation: CASEGQQGGNTIYF.

There are many counts of this clonotype. This rearrangement joins TRBV20-1 to TRBJ1-2; D ambiguous. The CDR3 has 13 residues. V lost 0 bases, J lost 5 bases, and 10 bases lay in between. Looked up from germline, CDR1 is DFQATT and CDR2 is SNEGSKA (reference sequence). This chain's CDR3 is CSARDEPMYGYTF. Here the CDR3 DNA reads TGCAGTGCTAGAGATGAACCGATGTATGGCTACACCTTC.

This clonotype was seen only a few times. The DNA for the CDR3 is TGTGCCATCAGTGAGTCCGGGGCACACACCGGGGAGCTGTTTTTT. It yields the protein CAISESGAHTGELFF. The chain recombines TRBV10-3 with TRBJ2-2; possibly TRBD1 or TRBD2 for D (5 bases each). The germline V gene has CDR1 ENHRY and CDR2 SYGVKD. The CDR3 is 15 residues long. V dropped 0 bases and J dropped 3 bases, with 8 bases sitting between them.

This clonotype was counted a few times. The rearrangement links TRBV29-1 to TRBJ2-7; D remains unclear. The CDR3 is made up of 13 amino acids. V was pared by 5 bases and J by 0 bases, with 11 bases between. The V gene's germline CDR1 is SQVTM and CDR2 ANQGSEA. CDR3 residues: CSVREDISYEQYF. The DNA of the CDR3 is TGCAGCGTTCGTGAAGACATCTCCTACGAGCAGTACTTC.

This chain links TRBV7-2 with TRBJ2-3; 10 nucleotides match TRBD1. CDR1 and CDR2 from the germline V gene are SGHTA and FQGNSA. The CDR3 extends over 17 amino acids. V lost 1 base, J lost 3 bases, and 7 bases stayed unmatched. CDR3 sequence: CASSLVGTGAQTDTQYF. The CDR3 nucleotides read TGTGCCAGCAGCTTAGTAGGGACAGGGGCGCAGACAGATACGCAGTATTTT. The whole variable domain, filled in from reference TRBV7-2 and TRBJ2-3, reads GAGVSQSPSNKVTEKGKDVELRCDPISGHTALYWYRQSLGQGLEFLIYFQGNSAPDKSGLPSDRFSAERTGGSVSTLTIQRTQQEDSAVYLCASSLVGTGAQTDTQYFGPGTRLTVL.

The V call is TRBV5-1, the J call TRBJ2-7, with a possible D match to TRBD1 (6 bases). The CDR3 totals 17 residues. The V gene lost 3 bases and the J gene lost 0 bases, with 19 bases spanning the gap. CDR1 SGHRS and CDR2 YFSETQ come from the germline V gene. The CDR3 loop is CASSSIQGGPFSYEQYF. Written as DNA, the CDR3 is TGCGCCAGCAGCTCTATTCAAGGGGGACCCTTCTCCTACGAGCAGTACTTC.

In this sample, this clonotype turned up a few times. This sequence joins TRBV11-2 and TRBJ2-2; no clear D. The length of the CDR3 is 15 residues. Germline assignment: CDR1 SGHAT and CDR2 FQNNGV. Trimming left V 3 bases short and J 1 base short, with 9 bases between. This CDR3 reads CASSFRRMNTGELFF. The CDR3 nucleotides are TGTGCCAGCAGCTTTCGACGGATGAACACCGGGGAGCTGTTTTTT. The full variable domain, in which reference TRBV11-2 and TRBJ2-2 provide the parts outside the CDR3, is EAGVAQSPRYKIIEKRQSVAFWCNPISGHATLYWYQQILGQGPKLLIQFQNNGVVDDSQLPKDRFSAERLKGVDSTLKIQPAKLEDSAVYLCASSFRRMNTGELFFGEGSRLTVL.

J is TRBJ2-7 and V is TRBV9; TRBD2 is a possible D gene (7 bases). Germline CDR1 and CDR2: SGDLS and YYNGEE. The CDR3 loop spans 15 amino acids. V lost 0 bases to trimming and J lost 2 bases, with 12 bases between them. The CDR3 reads CASSVGRGTPYEQYF. Written as DNA, the CDR3 is TGTGCCAGCAGCGTAGGGCGGGGGACACCCTACGAGCAGTACTTC.

For the CDR3, the DNA is TGTGCCAGCAGCCAAGATTTGGCTAGCGGGAGACCCGAGCAGTACTTC. Its translation is CASSQDLASGRPEQYF. This chain links TRBV4-2 with TRBJ2-7; TRBD2 matches at 10 bases. The V gene end was trimmed by 0 bases and the J gene end by 6 bases; junction bases not matched to a gene: 8. Germline CDR1 reads LGHNA; CDR2 reads YNFKEQ. The CDR3 has 16 amino acids.

As to this clonotype: The DNA is omitted, as the CDR3 cannot be located on it reliably, and the CDR3 follows TCRdb's listing. This chain joins TRBV7-6 and TRBJ2-2; the table's D call, TRBD1, was not checked against the DNA. The length of the CDR3 is 21 amino acids, counting both ends. The germline CDR1 and CDR2 sequences are SGHVS and FNYEAQ. The chain's CDR3 is CASSLFTTGGGSSYTGELFFF.

Details on this clonotype: Lacking the conserved final phenylalanine or tryptophan, this CDR3 likely reflects a read error. The chain carries TRBV29-1 and TRBJ2-1, with 9 bases lining up with TRBD2. Losses at the gene ends were 6 bases for V and 8 bases for J; bases not matched to a gene: 8. This CDR3 comprises 13 residues. The germline CDR1 and CDR2 sequences are SQVTM and ANQGSEA. The DNA of the CDR3 is TGCAGCGTCGAAAGCGGGAGGATGTATGAGCAGTTCTAC. Translation gives CSVESGRMYEQFY.

This clonotype was counted between two and nine times. The rearrangement links TRBV4-1 to TRBJ2-3; 8 nucleotides align to TRBD1. This CDR3 contains 16 residues. From germline, CDR1 is MGHRA and CDR2 YSYEKL. V lost 0 bases to trimming and J lost 4 bases; unmatched junction nucleotides: 6. The CDR3 protein is CASSQEDRGPPDTQYF. The DNA for the CDR3 is TGCGCCAGCAGCCAAGAAGACAGGGGCCCTCCAGATACGCAGTATTTT.

The V gene is TRBV6-1, the J gene TRBJ2-7, with 16 bases fitting TRBD2. Germline V lookup: CDR1 MNHNS, CDR2 SASEGT. The junction had 10 bases not matched to a gene; V was cut back by 6 bases and J by 5 bases. This CDR3 has 17 residues. For the CDR3, the DNA is TGTGCCAGCAGGCACCCGGGACTAGCGGGGGGGCTCCACGAGCAGTACTTC. Translating gives CASRHPGLAGGLHEQYF.

This clonotype was counted only a few times. J is TRBJ2-3 and V is TRBV20-1, with D hard to call. The CDR3 is 13 amino acids. V shed 3 bases and J shed 4 bases, with 11 bases lying between them. From germline, CDR1 is DFQATT and CDR2 SNEGSKA (reference sequence). The chain's CDR3 is CSARSMVADTQYF. DNA of the CDR3: TGCAGTGCTAGGTCCATGGTGGCAGATACGCAGTATTTT.

This CDR3 reads CASRTGAMGNSPLHF. The CDR3, as DNA: TGTGCCAGCAGGACAGGGGCGATGGGTAATTCACCCCTCCACTTT. V is TRBV2 and J is TRBJ1-6; 8 bases align to TRBD1. The V and J ends lost 6 bases and 6 bases, in that order; junction bases with no gene match: 7. The CDR3 consists of 15 residues. CDR1 and CDR2 from the germline V gene are SNHLY and FYNNEI.

This clonotype turned up a few times. The V gene is TRBV7-9, the J gene TRBJ1-1, with 7 bases matching TRBD1. The CDR3 loop spans 16 amino acids. With V trimmed by 5 bases and J by 5 bases, 14 bases remained unmatched. Per the germline V gene, CDR1 is SEHNR and CDR2 is FQNEAQ (reference sequence). The chain's CDR3 is CASSPALWGRGTEAFF. The DNA for the CDR3 is TGTGCCAGCAGCCCAGCCCTCTGGGGCAGGGGGACTGAAGCTTTCTTT.